These 9 T cell receptor beta chains came from one sample sequenced in a study of T cells in Graves' hyperthyroidism and ophthalmopathy (dated by TCRdb to between 2019 and 2020). Preparation of the library involved multiplex PCR. The sequencer was an Illumina HiSeq 2000. The TCR beta CDR3 regions were amplified from RNA transcripts. For the first round of RT-PCR on the TCR CDR3, the HTBI primer set was used together with the Qiagen OneStep RT-PCR kit. TCRdb passed the public sequencing reads through fastp at Q25 and MiXCR, retaining productive beta sequences. Each CDR3 protein appears once, grouped with its most common genes and DNA. Present in this sample are a few hundred thousand distinct CDR3 sequences, 22% of which were seen just once. The ten largest make up around 62% of the sample. Material for sequencing was blood. All receptors come from a man aged 25-40 years with Graves' ophthalmopathy.

This sequence joins TRBV6-1 and TRBJ2-1, with D unresolved. V lost 4 bases, J lost 4 bases, and 17 bases lay in between. Germline CDR1 and CDR2: MNHNS and SASEGT. This CDR3 region has 16 residues. CDR3 DNA sequence: TGTGCCAGCAGTGGGACCCAGGATGGTCGATACAATGAGCAGTTCTTC. Translating it yields CASSGTQDGRYNEQFF.

The V and J genes are TRBV29-1 and TRBJ2-7; 11 bases line up with TRBD2. The CDR3 length is 15 residues. Germline V gene sequence: CDR1 SQVTM, CDR2 ANQGSEA. Trimming cost V 4 bases and J 1 base; bases outside gene matches: 6. The CDR3 DNA reads as TGCAGCGTTGTCCTGGGACTAGCGGTGTCCTACGAGCAGTACTTC. It codes for CSVVLGLAVSYEQYF.

V is TRBV19 and J is TRBJ1-2; 9 positions match TRBD1. Germline V CDR1 and CDR2: LNHDA, SQIVND (reference sequence). This CDR3 contains 16 residues. J gave up 3 bases and V 4 bases, and 9 bases lay outside the gene matches. The CDR3 coding sequence is TGTGCCAGTAGTAAGCTAACAGGGGGCTTAGACTATGGCTACACCTTC. This translates into CASSKLTGGLDYGYTF.

This clonotype was detected only once. V usage is TRBV6-1 and J usage is TRBJ2-1; possibly TRBD1 for D (6 bases). The CDR3 covers 13 residues. Germline values: CDR1 MNHNS, CDR2 SASEGT. The V end lost 6 bases, the J end lost 9 bases, and 15 bases lay between the germline ends. For the CDR3, the DNA is TGTGCCAGCAGCACGATAGGGGGTACTGAGCAGTTCTTC. Protein product: CASSTIGGTEQFF.

This clonotype showed up many times. This chain joins TRBV11-2 and TRBJ2-1, with 7 positions matching TRBD2. V trimming: 0 bases; J trimming: 8 bases; junction bases outside the gene matches: 7. Germline assignment: CDR1 SGHAT and CDR2 FQNNGV. The CDR3 length is 15 residues. In DNA form, the CDR3 reads TGTGCCAGCAGCTTAGATTCAGCGGGATGGTATGAGCAGTTCTTC. This sequence encodes CASSLDSAGWYEQFF.

V gene TRBV30 combines with J gene TRBJ2-6; D unresolved. The V gene lost 1 base and the J gene lost 0 bases, with 4 bases spanning the gap. The germline CDR1 and CDR2 sequences are GTSNPN and SVGIG (reference sequence). The length of the CDR3 is 14 residues. In DNA, the CDR3 is TGTGCCTGGAGTGGTAGCTCTGGGGCCAACGTCCTGACTTTC. It is translated as CAWSGSSGANVLTF. The complete variable domain, with remaining parts taken from reference TRBV30 and TRBJ2-6, reads SQTIHQWPATLVQPVGSPLSLECTVEGTSNPNLYWYRQAAGRGLQLLFYSVGIGQISSEVPQNLSASRPQDRQFILSSKKLLLSDSGFYLCAWSGSSGANVLTFGAGSRLTVL.

Only one count was recorded for this clonotype. The gene calls are TRBV15 and TRBJ1-1; D might be TRBD1 (5 bases). This CDR3 has 16 amino acids. The V end lost 1 base, the J end lost 2 bases, and 14 bases lay between the germline ends. Germline-derived CDR1 and CDR2 are LNHNV and YYDKDF (reference sequence). This CDR3 is CATSRGGSGGNTEAFF. Here the CDR3 DNA reads TGTGCCACCAGCAGAGGGGGGTCGGGCGGAAACACTGAAGCTTTCTTT.

V is TRBV15 and J is TRBJ2-7; possibly TRBD1 or TRBD2 for D (6 bases each). Germline values: CDR1 LNHNV, CDR2 YYDKDF (reference sequence). V was pared by 0 bases and J by 2 bases, with 17 bases between. This CDR3 is built from 17 residues. The CDR3 protein is CATSRDLSARGAYEQYF. For the CDR3, the DNA is TGTGCCACCAGCAGAGATTTGTCGGCAAGGGGGGCCTACGAGCAGTACTTC.

The V call is TRBV6-1, the J call TRBJ2-2; 7 bases match TRBD2. The J segment lost 1 base and the V segment lost 6 bases, leaving 8 bases of the junction unmatched. Germline V gene data show CDR1 as MNHNS and CDR2 as SASEGT. The CDR3 is 16 residues long. The CDR3 spells CASRPRAGLNTGELFF. CDR3 in DNA: TGTGCCAGCAGGCCAAGAGCGGGACTGAACACCGGGGAGCTGTTTTTT.